This T cell receptor (beta chain) was recorded in a study of CD8 T cells in ankylosing spondylitis. Study-level findings and limits: Reports say disease-linked clones showed up significantly more in matched ankylosing spondylitis synovial fluid. Earlier authors reported some of these motif variants in reactive arthritis synovial fluid and blood. Clones linked to disease, bearing a CD8+ phenotype, were relatively rare in peripheral blood. Made up of eight or nine highly homologous variants, a TCR beta motif appeared characteristic of ankylosing spondylitis blood.

In TCRdb, the 5' RACE reads were re-called with MiXCR into one record per CDR3 protein. The sample comprises some 150,000 distinct CDR3 sequences, approximately 44% of which are singletons, and 13% to 15% rests with the top ten. The germline gives CDR1 WSHSY, CDR2 SAAADI. The CDR3 consists of 15 residues. Trimming pared 1 base from V and 4 bases from J, leaving 13 bases between. This clonotype has just a few counts. Its antigen is not known. This chain links TRBV10-2 with TRBJ1-1; D ambiguous. The source material was synovial fluid, either unsorted or a sorted T cell fraction (not recorded which). This sequence was found in a male donor with ankylosing spondylitis. CDR3 nucleotide sequence: TGCGCCAGCAGTGAGTTGGTAGGGTGGGTCACTGAAGCTTTCTTT. Its translation: CASSELVGWVTEAFF.